This T cell receptor (beta chain) is drawn from a study of T cell responses to AZD1222 COVID-19 vaccine. Study information: Analysis merged second doses at about 4 or about 12 weeks.

Germline assignment: CDR1 MNHNY and CDR2 SVGAGI (reference sequence). The CDR3 spans 15 residues. The ends were cut back, 1 base at V and 4 bases at J, with 10 bases in the middle. This clone was found once. Antigen specificity is unknown. Study-wide points: As reported, nearly half of all spike-specific TCRs target variant regions that are unmutated. At 160-218 and 743-854, vaccine-associated CD4 TCRs were dominant, and they spanned spike.

Assay: immunoSEQ multiplex PCR; the TCRdb copy retains only in-frame clones and omits some. The sample has around 130,000 clones, about 93% seen once. The chain joins TRBV6-6 to TRBJ2-2, with D tentatively TRBD1 (5 bases). The sequencing used peripheral blood, collected on day 0 of AZD1222 vaccination. This sequence was found in an adult in good health. For the CDR3, the DNA is TGTGCCAGCAGTTACTTTAGCAGGGCCACCGGGGAGCTGTTTTTT. As protein: CASSYFSRATGELFF.